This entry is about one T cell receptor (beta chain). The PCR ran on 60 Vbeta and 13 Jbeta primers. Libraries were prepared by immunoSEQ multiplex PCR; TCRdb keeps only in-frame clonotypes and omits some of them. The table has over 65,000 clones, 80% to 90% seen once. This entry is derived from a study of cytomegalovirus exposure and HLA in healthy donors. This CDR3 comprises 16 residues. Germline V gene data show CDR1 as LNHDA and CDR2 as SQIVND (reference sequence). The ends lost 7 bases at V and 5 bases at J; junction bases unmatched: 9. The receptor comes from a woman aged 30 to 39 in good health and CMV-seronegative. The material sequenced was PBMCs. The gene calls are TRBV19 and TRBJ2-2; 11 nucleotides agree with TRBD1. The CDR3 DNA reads TGTGCCAGTATCCGGCCCGGGACAGGGGGTACCGGGGAGCTGTTTTTT. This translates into CASIRPGTGGTGELFF. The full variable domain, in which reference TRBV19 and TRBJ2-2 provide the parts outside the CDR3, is DGGITQSPKYLFRKEGQNVTLSCEQNLNHDAMYWYRQDPGQGLRLIYYSQIVNDFQKGDIAEGYSVSREKKESFPLTVTSAQKNPTAFYLCASIRPGTGGTGELFFGEGSRLTVL.